Listed here are 22 T cell receptor beta chains from one sample, sequenced in a study of T cell repertoires in cytomegalovirus infection. Their recognized antigens are unknown. TCRdb reanalysed the reads using MiXCR and keeps one entry per CDR3 protein. This sample has about a million distinct CDR3 sequences; less than 40% occur once, and the top ten carry roughly 13%. Material: cultured CD8+ T cells from PBMCs, obtained from culture after CMV antigen stimulation. Source of these receptors: a human donor in good health (CMV status not recorded). Some clones in this sample may be carry-over from other donors' samples.

A note on this clonotype: Mismatch with germline at one junction end may stem from a read error. The J gene is TRBJ2-2, the V gene TRBV4-1; tentative D call: TRBD2 (5 bases). CDR1 is MGHRA, CDR2 YSYEKL, per germline. CDR3 length: 17 residues. The CDR3 reads CASSPGLLSSNTGELFF. The CDR3 DNA reads TGTGCCAGCAGCCCGGGATTACTGAGTTCGAACACCGGGGAGCTGTTTTTT.

The V and J genes are TRBV19 and TRBJ1-2; perhaps TRBD1 as D (6 bases). Germline assignment: CDR1 LNHDA and CDR2 SQIVND (reference sequence). The CDR3 loop spans 15 amino acids. V was shortened by 2 bases and J by 3 bases, with 13 bases between the two germline ends. The CDR3 coding sequence is TGTGCCAGTAGTATAATCGGGGACAAGGACTATGGCTACACCTTC. Its translation: CASSIIGDKDYGYTF.

This clonotype was counted only a few times. The rearrangement joins TRBV24-1 to TRBJ2-1; possibly TRBD1 for D (6 bases). The V end was cut by 7 bases, the J end by 6 bases, with 15 bases between. Germline V gene lookup returns CDR1 KGHDR and CDR2 SFDVKD. The CDR3 is 14 residues long. CDR3 loop: CATSRQAYPNEQFF. Written as DNA, the CDR3 is TGTGCCACCAGCAGACAGGCTTACCCCAATGAGCAGTTCTTC.

This clonotype has just a few counts. The chain employs TRBV4-2 and TRBJ1-3; maybe TRBD1 (6 bases). V lost 3 bases and J 0 bases, leaving 12 bases between the germline ends. Germline-derived CDR1 and CDR2 are LGHNA and YNFKEQ. This CDR3 contains 16 residues. CDR3 bases: TGTGCCAGCAGCCATATGACAGGCGCCTCTGGAAACACCATATATTTT. This encodes CASSHMTGASGNTIYF.

This clonotype was found a few times. The chain has TRBV27 and TRBJ1-5; D remains ambiguous. The V and J ends lost 3 bases and 4 bases respectively, with 10 bases between them. The CDR3 sequence is 14 residues long. Germline CDR1 is MNHEY and CDR2 is SMNVEV (reference sequence). The CDR3 DNA follows: TGTGCCAGCAGTTTCGCAAGACTGAATCAGCCCCAGCATTTT. Protein product: CASSFARLNQPQHF.

This clonotype has just a few counts. The chain couples TRBV10-3 to TRBJ1-3; D unresolved. There are 12 residues in the CDR3. Germline V gene sequence: CDR1 ENHRY, CDR2 SYGVKD. V was cut by 1 base and J by 3 bases, with 1 base left in between. Written as DNA, the CDR3 is TGTGCCATCAGTGAGTTTGGAAACACCATATATTTT. Protein sequence: CAISEFGNTIYF.

The chain has TRBV4-1 and TRBJ2-7; 8 bases agree with TRBD2. This CDR3 is 15 amino acids long. Trimming cost V 2 bases and J 6 bases; bases outside gene matches: 9. Germline CDR1 MGHRA, CDR2 YSYEKL. The CDR3 is CASSQYGAGDSEQYF. CDR3 bases: TGCGCCAGCAGCCAATATGGAGCGGGGGACTCCGAGCAGTACTTC.

J is TRBJ2-5 and V is TRBV24-1; D gene uncertain. The germline CDR1 and CDR2 sequences are KGHDR and SFDVKD. Trimming took 9 bases from V and 5 from J, leaving 18 bases between them. This CDR3 has 14 amino acids. Written as DNA, the CDR3 is TGTGCCACCGCCGACACCGTTCAGGAGGAGACCCAGTACTTC. Translating gives CATADTVQEETQYF.

Comments on this clonotype: Here the CDR3 omits its conserved ending phenylalanine or tryptophan, so a read error is the likely source. The gene calls are TRBV27 and TRBJ1-2; D gene uncertain. Germline values: CDR1 MNHEY, CDR2 SMNVEV (reference sequence). This CDR3 has 12 amino acids. V shed 4 bases and J shed 2 bases, with 5 bases lying between them. CDR3 amino acids: CASSSGNYGYTS. The CDR3 DNA is TGTGCCAGCAGTTCCGGGAACTATGGCTACACCTCC.

This clonotype was seen only a few times. CDR3 DNA sequence: TGTGCCAGCAGTCACGACAGTGGAGGGACCCAGTACTTC. Its translation: CASSHDSGGTQYF. The J gene is TRBJ2-5, the V gene TRBV12-3 or TRBV12-4; D is perhaps TRBD1 or TRBD2 (5 bases each). CDR3 length: 13 amino acids. V was shortened by 5 bases and J by 7 bases, with 14 bases between the two germline ends.

This clonotype was recorded a few times. The V and J genes are TRBV12-3 or TRBV12-4 and TRBJ2-4; 11 bases are shared with TRBD2. J gave up 2 bases and V 7 bases, and 4 bases lay outside the gene matches. The CDR3 sequence is 15 residues long. CDR3 protein: CASTRLAGPKNIQYF. Here the CDR3 DNA reads TGTGCCAGCACCCGACTAGCGGGACCCAAAAACATTCAGTACTTC.

The rearrangement uses TRBV5-6 and TRBJ1-2; D is perhaps TRBD1 (6 bases). From germline, CDR1 is SGHDT and CDR2 YYEEEE. Trimming took 4 bases from V and 14 from J, leaving 15 bases between them. CDR3 length: 11 amino acids. CDR3 loop: CASSDRDIGTF. CDR3 in DNA: TGTGCCAGCAGCGACCGGGACATCGGGACCTTC. Full variable domain (outside the CDR3, taken from reference TRBV5-6 and TRBJ1-2): DAGVTQSPTHLIKTRGQQVTLRCSPKSGHDTVSWYQQALGQGPQFIFQYYEEEERQRGNFPDRFSGHQFPNYSSELNVNALLLGDSALYLCASSDRDIGTFGSGTRLTVV.

This clonotype was seen only a few times. The chain links TRBV7-8 to TRBJ1-4; unclear D gene. Per the germline V gene, CDR1 is SGHVS and CDR2 is FQNEAQ. V lost 2 bases and J lost 0, with 7 bases in between. The CDR3 has 15 residues. The CDR3 DNA reads as TGTGCCAGCAGCTTAATGGCATCAACTAATGAAAAACTGTTTTTT. Its translation: CASSLMASTNEKLFF.

This clonotype has a handful of counts. Mismatch with germline at one junction end may stem from a read error. This chain joins TRBV2 and TRBJ2-2, with 8 bases fitting TRBD2. Germline-derived CDR1 and CDR2 are SNHLY and FYNNEI. The CDR3 extends over 15 amino acids. CDR3 coding DNA: TGTGCCAGCATTTCCGGGGGGGCGAAGACCGGGGAGCTGTTTTTT. It is translated as CASISGGAKTGELFF.

This clonotype showed up just a few times. The chain has TRBV6-5 and TRBJ2-1; 12 bases are shared with TRBD2. The CDR3 loop spans 20 amino acids. Germline assignment: CDR1 MNHEY and CDR2 SVGAGI. V dropped 6 bases and J dropped 5; count of bases not matched to a gene: 20. The CDR3 is CASSRPPWTSGVATDNEQFF. The CDR3 DNA is TGTGCCAGCAGCAGACCCCCTTGGACTAGCGGGGTCGCGACCGACAATGAGCAGTTCTTC.

J is TRBJ2-1 and V is TRBV6-5; unclear D gene. V was cut by 4 bases and J by 4 bases, with 8 bases left in between. This CDR3 spans 13 amino acids. Per germline, CDR1 MNHEY and CDR2 SVGAGI. In DNA, the CDR3 is TGTGCCAGCAGTTCGGCAGGTTACAATGAGCAGTTCTTC. This encodes CASSSAGYNEQFF.

The chain uses TRBV14 and TRBJ1-1; 10 positions agree with TRBD1. CDR3 size: 15 residues. Germline values: CDR1 SGHDN, CDR2 FVKESK. Trimming took 2 bases from V and 3 from J; bases not matched to a gene: 3. The CDR3 loop is CASSQRQGADTEAFF. The CDR3 nucleotides read TGTGCCAGCAGCCAAAGACAGGGGGCGGACACTGAAGCTTTCTTT.

This sequence joins TRBV7-6 and TRBJ2-2; unclear D gene. The CDR3 extends over 16 amino acids. Germline CDR1 reads SGHVS; CDR2 reads FNYEAQ. V shed 10 bases and J shed 0 bases, with 18 bases lying between them. The DNA for the CDR3 is TGTGCCACCACGGGTTTGGACGGTGCGAACACCGGGGAGCTGTTTTTT. Protein product: CATTGLDGANTGELFF.

This clonotype was recorded many times. The gene calls are TRBV6-1 and TRBJ1-1; D not certain. CDR3 length: 16 residues. CDR1 and CDR2 from the germline V gene are MNHNS and SASEGT. Trimming removed 5 bases from V and 0 bases from J, with 16 bases in between. This chain's CDR3 is CASSPTTLFVNTEAFF. In DNA, the CDR3 is TGTGCCAGCAGTCCCACTACCCTATTCGTGAACACTGAAGCTTTCTTT.

The chain uses TRBV4-2 and TRBJ2-3, with D maybe TRBD1 (7 bases). Germline V gene lookup returns CDR1 LGHNA and CDR2 YNFKEQ. Deletions cut 4 bases from V and 4 bases from J, with 18 bases between. The CDR3 extends over 16 amino acids. The CDR3 nucleotides are TGTGCCAGCAGCCCAGAGGTTGGCAGGGGGGCAGATACGCAGTATTTT. As protein: CASSPEVGRGADTQYF.

This sequence joins TRBV20-1 and TRBJ1-2, with 7 bases aligning to TRBD1. Germline V lookup: CDR1 DFQATT, CDR2 SNEGSKA (reference sequence). This CDR3 contains 13 residues. The junction had 10 bases not matched to a gene; V was cut back by 5 bases and J by 7 bases. The DNA of the CDR3 is TGCAGTGCTCCGACAGGGTGGAATAGTGGCTACACCTTC. It translates to CSAPTGWNSGYTF.

The table lists this clonotype with a few counts. The genes are TRBV19 and TRBJ2-1, with no clear D. Germline V gene lookup returns CDR1 LNHDA and CDR2 SQIVND (reference sequence). Trimming took 5 bases from V and 4 from J, leaving 12 bases between them. The CDR3 has 14 amino acids. CDR3 sequence reads: CASSVLQDYNEQFF. The CDR3 bases are TGTGCCAGTAGTGTTTTACAAGATTACAATGAGCAGTTCTTC.